The rows below give T cell receptor beta chains drawn from one sample of a study of blood T cell repertoires in COVID-19. Some clones are missing from TCRdb's copy, which holds only in-frame ones; the method was immunoSEQ multiplex PCR. The sample consists of 80,000 to 130,000 clones, around 86% of them appearing once. Specimen: PBMCs or T cells enriched from blood (not recorded which). The receptors shown here come from a woman between 50 and 59 years old who had recovered from COVID-19. Each CDR3 is given without its conserved first and last residue.

j_call v_call cdr3_aa
TRBJ1-5 TRBV5-1 ASSPRGLDSNQPQH
TRBJ2-5 TRBV2 ASRRGALYQETQY
TRBJ2-3 TRBV24-1 ATSDLPAGSTDTQY
TRBJ1-1 TRBV6-5 TSSPGKNTEAF
TRBJ2-1 TRBV27 ATMRRAGGSSYNEQF
TRBJ2-1 TRBV3-1/TRBV3-2 ASSPPRDRGGSYNEQF
TRBJ1-1 TRBV7-9 ASSHRQALNTEAF
TRBJ1-1 TRBV2 ASTPGVMSTEAF
TRBJ2-5 TRBV7-2 ASSLEGLPVGEETQY
TRBJ2-7 TRBV4-2 ASSHQAGTGEAEQY
TRBJ1-1 TRBV7-6 ASSFRQRTEAF
TRBJ1-2 TRBV27 ASSSQGNYGYT
TRBJ1-1 TRBV30 AWTPVSNTEAF
TRBJ2-1 TRBV14 ASSQDAGGPYEQF
TRBJ1-1 TRBV7-6 ASSLGGRGNTEAF
TRBJ2-3 TRBV7-3 ASSRAGGTDTQY
TRBJ2-1 TRBV7-9 ASSPLDRGGNEQF
TRBJ1-1 TRBV19 ASSIIDRDTEAF
TRBJ2-3 TRBV6-4 ASRLAGEADTQY
TRBJ2-7 TRBV27 ASSLRARGTSGRASYEQY
TRBJ1-2 TRBV11-2 ASSPDSNYGYT
TRBJ2-7 TRBV5-1 ASSLERRGEYEQY
TRBJ1-4 TRBV28 ASSFYTGSTNEKLF
TRBJ2-1 TRBV18 ASSEKSPGDEF
TRBJ2-3 TRBV5-1 ASSLMGARDTQY
TRBJ2-7 TRBV5-1 ASSMSGRVYEQY
TRBJ2-7 TRBV18 ASSPTERRPYEQY
TRBJ1-1 TRBV30 AWREQSTEAF
TRBJ2-7 TRBV5-1 ASSSTYRGPYEQY
TRBJ1-1 TRBV10-2 ASSDISVIGDTEAF
TRBJ1-1 TRBV24-1 ATSDRTGGHPPF
TRBJ2-1 TRBV27 ASSLDRDPYNEQF
TRBJ1-1 TRBV5-1 ASSPTGTGVTEAF
TRBJ1-2 TRBV9 ASTSQTGLNYGYT
TRBJ2-7 TRBV2 ASKEGFYEQY
TRBJ1-4 TRBV30 AWRGDSGTRNEKLF
TRBJ2-2 TRBV7-3 ATSSGSGTGELF
TRBJ2-3 TRBV5-4 ASTGGPDTQY
TRBJ2-1 TRBV3-1/TRBV3-2 ASTMTSRVVFGNEQF
TRBJ1-2 TRBV27 ASSFTLDSNYGYT
TRBJ2-6 TRBV9 ASGPGHRAAGANVLT
TRBJ1-5 TRBV10-2 ASSDDRLGSNQPQH
TRBJ1-1 TRBV19 ASSMQSGTGNTEAF
TRBJ2-3 TRBV5-4 ASSSKRGRTDTQY
TRBJ1-1 TRBV19 ASAQGNTEAF
TRBJ2-3 TRBV28 ASSPIQGASDTQY
TRBJ1-3 TRBV7-6 ASSPRDTGNTIY
TRBJ1-1 TRBV27 ASYQTATGNTEAF
TRBJ2-7 TRBV28 ASRTSGGASEQY
TRBJ1-2 TRBV18 ASSPTTGPLDYGYT
TRBJ1-1 TRBV11-2 ASSRLQGITEAF
TRBJ2-1 TRBV28 ASCRGGSAQEQF
TRBJ2-7 TRBV11-2 ASSPSPYEQY
TRBJ1-2 TRBV28 ASSLIGRAGGYT